A single sample gave rise to the 19 T cell receptor beta chains below, sequenced in a study of Graves' ophthalmopathy and Graves' hyperthyroidism. Amplifying from RNA transcripts, the study obtained TCR beta CDR3 regions. Investigators did first-round RT-PCR with HTBI primers, then second-round multiplex PCR. Via MiXCR, TCRdb re-called the multiplex PCR reads, giving one row per CDR3 protein. This table holds a few hundred thousand distinct CDR3 sequences, under 40% found once. Sequenced material: peripheral blood or thyroid tissue (not recorded which). The receptor set was obtained from an adult man with Graves' hyperthyroidism.

This clonotype was seen repeatedly, ten times or more. The chain employs TRBV5-1 and TRBJ1-1; D unclear. The germline V and J ends were trimmed by 4 bases and 5 bases, with 12 bases remaining between them. The CDR3 consists of 13 residues. Germline CDR1 SGHRS, CDR2 YFSETQ. DNA of the CDR3: TGCGCCAGCAGCAGCGACTTGGGGACTGAAGCTTTCTTT. It codes for CASSSDLGTEAFF.

The rearrangement links TRBV7-9 to TRBJ1-1; a weak D match, TRBD1 (5 bases). The V end was cut by 4 bases, the J end by 8 bases, with 20 bases between. This CDR3 spans 15 amino acids. Germline V gives CDR1 SEHNR, CDR2 FQNEAQ (reference sequence). The CDR3 region is CASSSPPPQGGEAFF. CDR3 nucleotide sequence: TGTGCCAGCAGCTCGCCGCCCCCGCAGGGCGGCGAAGCTTTCTTT. Full variable domain (remainder filled in from reference TRBV7-9 and TRBJ1-1): DTGVSQNPRHKITKRGQNVTFRCDPISEHNRLYWYRQTLGQGPEFLTYFQNEAQLEKSRLLSDRFSAERPKGSFSTLEIQRTEQGDSAMYLCASSSPPPQGGEAFFGQGTRLTVV.

This clonotype was observed a handful of times. The V call is TRBV6-5, the J call TRBJ1-2; TRBD1 aligns across 7 bases. The trim removed 5 bases at V and 8 bases at J, leaving 17 bases unmatched. The germline V gene encodes CDR1 MNHEY and CDR2 SVGAGI. The CDR3 loop spans 16 amino acids. The CDR3 spells CASSEASMTGLMGYTF. CDR3 sequence (DNA): TGTGCCAGCAGTGAAGCTAGTATGACAGGGTTGATGGGCTACACCTTC.

This clonotype was found many times. The chain is built from TRBV7-8 and TRBJ2-7; possible D gene TRBD2, 5 bases. Per the germline V gene, CDR1 is SGHVS and CDR2 is FQNEAQ. V lost 4 bases and J lost 2, with 12 bases in between. The CDR3 consists of 14 residues. CDR3 sequence: CASSSSGGAYEQYF. For the CDR3, the DNA is TGTGCCAGCAGCTCCTCTGGAGGCGCCTACGAGCAGTACTTC.

In this sample, this clonotype turned up once. The rearrangement joins TRBV7-9 to TRBJ2-7; 8 bases align to TRBD2. The end of the DNA fits TRBJ2-1 better, so the J call may be wrong. Germline values: CDR1 SEHNR, CDR2 FQNEAQ (reference sequence). The length of the CDR3 is 14 residues. The CDR3 DNA reads as TGTGCCAGCAGCTCAGGGACTAGGAACGATGAGCAGTTCTTC. Translation gives CASSSGTRNDEQFF.

V usage is TRBV7-3 and J usage is TRBJ1-6; 7 bases align to TRBD1. Germline V gene data show CDR1 as SGHTA and CDR2 as FQGTGA. This CDR3 has 15 amino acids. V lost 1 base to trimming and J lost 8 bases; unmatched junction nucleotides: 5. In DNA form, the CDR3 reads TGTGCCAGCAGCTTAAGTGGCAGGGGGGATTCACCCCTCCACTTT. Amino acids: CASSLSGRGDSPLHF.

Ten or more counts support this clonotype. The genes are TRBV5-5 and TRBJ2-5, with D tentatively TRBD1 (6 bases). V was pared by 0 bases and J by 1 base, with 13 bases between. CDR1 and CDR2 from the germline V gene are SGHKS and YYEKEE (reference sequence). The CDR3 is 16 residues long. CDR3 sequence reads: CASSLEPGHIQETQYF. For the CDR3, the DNA is TGTGCCAGCAGCTTGGAACCGGGACACATCCAAGAGACCCAGTACTTC.

Ten or more counts support this clonotype. The rearrangement uses TRBV9 and TRBJ2-2; 9 bases align to TRBD1. The CDR3 is made up of 16 amino acids. The germline V gene has CDR1 SGDLS and CDR2 YYNGEE. Unmatched junction bases numbered 3, after V lost 0 bases and J lost 3 bases. The CDR3 loop is CASSVEGQGDTGELFF. CDR3 nucleotide sequence: TGTGCCAGCAGCGTAGAGGGACAGGGTGACACCGGGGAGCTGTTTTTT.

This clonotype was found many times. This chain joins TRBV7-8 and TRBJ1-6, with D possibly TRBD1 on 5 matching bases. Germline V gene data show CDR1 as SGHVS and CDR2 as FQNEAQ. The CDR3 has 15 residues. Trimming removed 5 bases at V and 8 bases at J, with 16 bases between. CDR3 DNA: TGTGCCAGCAGCCTCGTTCCCAGAGGGGATTCACCCCTCCACTTT. Amino acids: CASSLVPRGDSPLHF.

This clonotype was seen only a few times. V gene TRBV6-1 combines with J gene TRBJ1-4, with a tentative D call TRBD1 (6 bases). V gave up 0 bases and J gave up 8 bases, with 13 bases separating them. CDR1 and CDR2 from the germline V gene are MNHNS and SASEGT. This CDR3 has 15 residues. CDR3 sequence: CASSEAGQSREKLFF. CDR3 nucleotide sequence: TGTGCCAGCAGTGAAGCCGGACAGTCGCGGGAAAAACTGTTTTTT.

This clonotype was picked up many times. The chain couples TRBV20-1 to TRBJ2-7; D ambiguous. The CDR3 is 12 amino acids. Germline CDR1 DFQATT, CDR2 SNEGSKA (reference sequence). CDR3 sequence: CSFISSSYEQYF. The CDR3 region has the DNA TGCAGCTTTATATCTAGCTCCTACGAGCAGTACTTC.

This clonotype was picked up a small number of times. The V gene is TRBV30, the J gene TRBJ1-1; the D is unclear. The CDR3 is made up of 12 amino acids. From germline, CDR1 is GTSNPN and CDR2 SVGIG (reference sequence). V lost 3 bases, J lost 0 bases, and 5 bases lay in between. The CDR3 spells CAWRAMNTEAFF. The CDR3 bases are TGTGCCTGGAGGGCCATGAACACTGAAGCTTTCTTT.

This clonotype was detected only once. A much more abundant neighbour one base away suggests this may be a read error. V is TRBV2 and J is TRBJ2-5; possibly TRBD1 for D (7 bases). Germline V CDR1 and CDR2: SNHLY, FYNNEI. This CDR3 is built from 14 residues. DNA for the CDR3: TGTGTCAGCAGCCAGGGGGGCTCCCAGGAGACCCAGTACTTC. As protein: CVSSQGGSQETQYF.

The chain employs TRBV12-3 or TRBV12-4 and TRBJ1-5; possible D gene TRBD1, 5 bases. The CDR3 covers 18 residues. The V and J ends lost 0 bases and 0 bases respectively, with 15 bases between them. The CDR3, as DNA: TGTGCCAGCAGTTTAGCGGCGGACACAAGGATTAGCAATCAGCCCCAGCATTTT. As protein: CASSLAADTRISNQPQHF.

V usage is TRBV2 and J usage is TRBJ1-1, with no clear D. Germline CDR1 SNHLY, CDR2 FYNNEI. V shed 6 bases and J shed 4 bases, with 9 bases lying between them. This CDR3 is built from 12 residues. The CDR3 DNA is TGTGCCAGCAGCTGGGAAACCACTGAAGCTTTCTTT. Residues: CASSWETTEAFF.

A word on this clonotype: A much larger clone differs from this one at a single base, so this may be a read error. The chain employs TRBV7-2 and TRBJ1-2; D remains unclear. The CDR3 consists of 14 residues. V gave up 3 bases and J gave up 7 bases, with 15 bases separating them. The germline V gene has CDR1 SGHTA and CDR2 FQGNSA. This chain's CDR3 is CASSLGRGLGGYTF. The CDR3 nucleotides are TGTGCCAGCAGCTTGGGGAGAGGGCTTGGTGGCTACACCTTC.

This clonotype was seen a handful of times. The chain carries TRBV11-2 and TRBJ2-1; 8 bases match TRBD1. The CDR3 covers 17 residues. Germline CDR1 SGHAT, CDR2 FQNNGV. V shed 3 bases, J shed 7 bases, and the junction held 14 bases outside the gene matches. CDR3 in amino acids: CASSFGYRDRGRNEQFF. The CDR3 region has the DNA TGTGCCAGCAGCTTTGGGTATCGCGACAGGGGACGAAATGAGCAGTTCTTC.

This chain uses TRBV28 with TRBJ2-5, with D possibly matching TRBD1 (6 bases). Trimming removed 6 bases at V and 4 bases at J, with 9 bases between. Germline V gene data show CDR1 as MDHEN and CDR2 as SYDVKM. The CDR3 has 12 residues. The CDR3 DNA reads as TGTGCCAGCAGCCGGGACATAGAGACCCAGTACTTC. It encodes CASSRDIETQYF.

This clonotype has ten or more counts. V and J are TRBV5-8 and TRBJ2-2; D unresolved. The CDR3 length is 12 residues. V was shortened by 3 bases and J by 4 bases, with 4 bases between the two germline ends. Germline loops: CDR1 SGHTS, CDR2 YDEGEE. The CDR3, as DNA: TGTGCCAGCAGCTACTTCACCGGGGAGCTGTTTTTT. Encoded protein: CASSYFTGELFF.